There are a few counts of the clone carrying this TCR beta chain. The authors made TCR cDNA by 5'RACE template switching, adding a universal primer site and UMIs. TCRdb called the 5' RACE reads again in MiXCR, with one record for every CDR3 protein. In the table there are approximately 300,000 distinct CDR3 sequences, under 15% of which are singletons. This sample was included in a study of T cells after yellow fever vaccination. This CDR3 spans 13 amino acids. Germline V CDR1 and CDR2: LGHDT, YNNKEL (reference sequence). Trimming stripped 3 bases from V and 8 bases from J, with 11 bases between. Sequences were derived from CD4+ T cells sorted from PBMCs, sampled 45 days after the yellow fever booster vaccination. This clonotype originated in a man aged 30 to 39 who received the YFV17D yellow fever vaccine. V gene TRBV3-1 combines with J gene TRBJ2-1; D possibly corresponds to TRBD1 (6 bases). As DNA, the CDR3 is TGTGCCAGCAGCCATTTGGGGGCTGATGAGCAGTTCTTC. As protein: CASSHLGADEQFF.